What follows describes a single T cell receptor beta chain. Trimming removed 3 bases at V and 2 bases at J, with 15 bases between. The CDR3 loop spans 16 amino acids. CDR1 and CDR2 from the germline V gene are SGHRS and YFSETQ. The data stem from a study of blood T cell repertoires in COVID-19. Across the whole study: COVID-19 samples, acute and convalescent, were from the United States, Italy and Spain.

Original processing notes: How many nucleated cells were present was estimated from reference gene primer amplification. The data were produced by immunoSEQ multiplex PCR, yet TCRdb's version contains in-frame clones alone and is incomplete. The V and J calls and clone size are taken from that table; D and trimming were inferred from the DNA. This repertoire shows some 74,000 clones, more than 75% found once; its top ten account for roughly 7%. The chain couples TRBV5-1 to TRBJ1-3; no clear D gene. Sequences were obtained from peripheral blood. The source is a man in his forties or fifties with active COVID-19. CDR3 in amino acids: CASSSEETRAGNTIYF. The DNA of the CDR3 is TGCGCCAGCAGCTCGGAGGAGACACGTGCTGGAAACACCATATATTTT.